This TCR beta chain was found in a study of T cell clonotyping in hematopoietic cell transplantation. Overall study: Pretransplant recipient samples were taken after cytoreduction. Overall study results and limits: Recipient TCR diversity dropped after transplant; expanded clonotypes rose from day 30 to 180.

TCRdb's copy holds only in-frame clones and misses some; the assay was immunoSEQ multiplex PCR. The sample has roughly 20,000 clones, roughly 88% seen once; the top ten hold around 4%. Regarding this clone: The antigen is undetermined.

This sample's time point: recipient sample about 28 days before transplant, after cytoreduction. Recipients were bled about 28 days pretransplant and at posttransplant days 30, 100, 180. Material: peripheral blood mononuclear cells, obtained before stem cell transplant. This clonotype was obtained from a man younger than 30 with biphenotypic leukemia. Some clones in this sample may be carry-over from other donors' samples.

The CDR3 DNA is TGTGCCAGCAGCCAAAGGGCCCTAGAGCAGTTCTTC. The encoded protein is CASSQRALEQFF. The gene calls are TRBV14 and TRBJ2-1; the D is unclear. Germline CDR1 SGHDN, CDR2 FVKESK. V was trimmed by 2 bases and J by 10 bases, leaving 9 bases between them. The CDR3 extends over 12 amino acids.